The 20 T cell receptor beta chains given below trace back to one sample, sequenced in a study of Graves' ophthalmopathy and Graves' hyperthyroidism. Using RNA transcripts, the TCR beta CDR3 regions were amplified. HTBI-primed first-round RT-PCR preceded second-round multiplex PCR. TCRdb reanalysed the multiplex PCR reads using MiXCR and keeps one entry per CDR3 protein. The sample holds about 1.1 million distinct CDR3 sequences; about 38% are singletons and the top ten take 11%. The sample taken for sequencing was peripheral blood or thyroid tissue (not recorded which). The source is an adult man with Graves' hyperthyroidism.

The chain links TRBV12-3 or TRBV12-4 to TRBJ2-7, with 9 bases identical to TRBD1. The CDR3 spans 16 residues. Trimming cost V 4 bases and J 0 bases; bases outside gene matches: 7. This CDR3 is CASSSGTGPHSYEQYF. CDR3 DNA sequence: TGTGCCAGCAGTTCAGGGACAGGGCCCCACTCCTACGAGCAGTACTTC.

This clonotype was detected many times. V usage is TRBV12-3 or TRBV12-4 and J usage is TRBJ2-7, with D perhaps matching TRBD1 (5 bases). V was pared by 8 bases and J by 1 base, with 12 bases between. The CDR3 runs 13 residues. CDR3 protein: CASLGQLSYEQYF. The CDR3 DNA follows: TGTGCCAGCCTGGGGCAGTTATCCTACGAGCAGTACTTC.

As for this clonotype: The junction does not match germline at one end; this may be a read error. The chain joins TRBV10-2 to TRBJ1-1, with 7 bases identical to TRBD1. Germline loops: CDR1 WSHSY, CDR2 SAAADI. The CDR3 has 14 amino acids. CDR3 region: CASREGDSTNEAFF. Written as DNA, the CDR3 is TGTGCCAGCAGGGAAGGGGACAGTACAAATGAAGCTTTCTTT.

This clonotype was seen a few times. The rearrangement uses TRBV4-2 and TRBJ1-5; TRBD1 might be the D (6 bases). Trimming pared 0 bases from V and 1 base from J, leaving 10 bases between. This CDR3 has 16 amino acids. Germline V gives CDR1 LGHNA, CDR2 YNFKEQ. The CDR3 DNA reads as TGTGCCAGCAGCCAAGAGGGGGGGCGGAGCAATCAGCCCCAGCATTTT. Amino acids: CASSQEGGRSNQPQHF.

This clonotype was counted only a few times. The CDR3 nucleotides are TGTGCCTGGAGTTTCAGGGCTGAGCAGCCCCAGCATTTT. As protein: CAWSFRAEQPQHF. J is TRBJ1-5 and V is TRBV30, with TRBD1 as a possible D gene (5 bases). This CDR3 contains 13 residues. Germline loops: CDR1 GTSNPN, CDR2 SVGIG (reference sequence). V was clipped by 2 bases and J by 7 bases, with 12 bases between them.

This clonotype was found many times. The genes are TRBV2 and TRBJ1-3; tentatively, D is TRBD1 (6 bases). CDR1 is SNHLY and CDR2 is FYNNEI in the germline V gene. Between the trimmed V and J ends, which lost 10 bases and 3 bases, there was a span of 13 bases. The length of the CDR3 is 13 residues. The CDR3 is CATNREFGNTIYF. Written as DNA, the CDR3 is TGTGCCACCAACAGGGAATTTGGAAACACCATATATTTT.

This clonotype was observed at least ten times. CDR3 bases: TGTGCCATCAGCGACAGGGGGGGAGGCTCACCCCTCCACTTT. This sequence encodes CAISDRGGGSPLHF. The rearrangement uses TRBV10-3 and TRBJ1-6, with 9 bases aligning to TRBD1. CDR1 and CDR2 from the germline V gene are ENHRY and SYGVKD. V gave up 6 bases and J gave up 10 bases; unmatched junction bases: 7. This CDR3 is 14 amino acids long.

V gene TRBV25-1 combines with J gene TRBJ1-1; TRBD1 is a possible D gene (5 bases). CDR1 is MGHDK, CDR2 SYGVNS, per germline. The CDR3 loop spans 17 amino acids. V was pared by 4 bases and J by 4 bases, with 22 bases between. CDR3 amino acids: CASSVNTDGGRSTEAFF. The DNA for the CDR3 is TGTGCCAGCAGTGTAAATACAGACGGGGGACGTTCCACTGAAGCTTTCTTT.

The table lists this clonotype with many counts. This chain links TRBV7-6 with TRBJ2-5, with TRBD2 identical over 8 bases. The V gene end was trimmed by 2 bases and the J gene end by 5 bases; junction bases not matched to a gene: 7. CDR1 and CDR2 from the germline V gene are SGHVS and FNYEAQ. The length of the CDR3 is 15 residues. The CDR3 DNA sequence: TGTGCCAGCAGCTTATCTCGGACTAGCCGGGAGACCCAGTACTTC. Its protein product is CASSLSRTSRETQYF.

This clonotype was seen more than once but under ten times. V usage is TRBV4-1 and J usage is TRBJ1-5; D may be TRBD1 (5 bases). Germline values: CDR1 MGHRA, CDR2 YSYEKL. The V and J ends lost 6 bases and 3 bases respectively, with 18 bases between them. CDR3 length equals 16 residues. In DNA form, the CDR3 reads TGCGCCAGCAGTCAGATTTCCGGGACCTTCAATCAGCCCCAGCATTTT. Its translation: CASSQISGTFNQPQHF.

This chain connects TRBV9 to TRBJ2-7; D possibly corresponds to TRBD2 (5 bases). Germline CDR1 SGDLS, CDR2 YYNGEE. The CDR3 spans 12 residues. Deletions cut 6 bases from V and 2 bases from J, with 9 bases between. The CDR3 region is CASKTTAYEQYF. The CDR3 DNA is TGTGCCAGCAAGACTACAGCCTACGAGCAGTACTTC.

The chain couples TRBV5-1 to TRBJ1-2, with TRBD1 identical over 7 bases. Germline trimming cut 4 bases from V and 6 bases from J; bases unmatched to any gene: 12. The germline V gene has CDR1 SGHRS and CDR2 YFSETQ. The CDR3 spans 15 residues. The CDR3 DNA sequence: TGCGCCAGCAGCATAACCGGGACAGTAATCAATGGCTACACCTTC. It yields the protein CASSITGTVINGYTF.

On this clonotype: Germline and junction disagree at one end, which may indicate a read error. V and J are TRBV7-7 and TRBJ2-2; weak D call: TRBD2 (6 bases). The CDR3 length is 15 residues. In germline, CDR1 is SSHAT, CDR2 FNYEAQ (reference sequence). CDR3 region: CASSAGRKNTGELSW. CDR3 nucleotide sequence: TGTGCCAGCAGCGCGGGACGGAAGAACACCGGGGAGCTGTCTTGG.

This clonotype was counted only a few times. This chain links TRBV5-4 with TRBJ2-5; perhaps TRBD1 as D (6 bases). V gave up 5 bases and J gave up 9 bases, with 20 bases separating them. The CDR3 runs 14 residues. Germline lookup yields CDR1 SGHNT and CDR2 YYREEE (reference sequence). CDR3 coding DNA: TGTGCCAGCAGGGCGGACAGCTTGGTGGGGGCCCAGTACTTC. Amino acids: CASRADSLVGAQYF.

In its sample, this clonotype was seen many times. The V gene is TRBV29-1, the J gene TRBJ1-1, with TRBD1 matching over 10 bases. The J segment lost 11 bases and the V segment lost 1 base, leaving 16 bases of the junction unmatched. Germline V gene data show CDR1 as SQVTM and CDR2 as ANQGSEA. This CDR3 spans 16 amino acids. The CDR3 nucleotides read TGCAGCGTTGAAGGAGCCGTGAGACAGGGGGCCTCGTGGGCTTTCTTT. It codes for CSVEGAVRQGASWAFF.

This clonotype came up many times. V is TRBV29-1 and J is TRBJ2-7, with 10 bases identical to TRBD2. The CDR3 contains 17 residues. Germline V gene lookup returns CDR1 SQVTM and CDR2 ANQGSEA. Trimming took 2 bases from V and 0 from J; bases not matched to a gene: 10. CDR3 bases: TGCAGCGTTGAACTAGCGGGAGATTTGGGGAGCTCCTACGAGCAGTACTTC. It translates to CSVELAGDLGSSYEQYF.

This chain links TRBV7-3 with TRBJ2-1, with a weak D call TRBD1 (5 bases). V was shortened by 4 bases and J by 7 bases, with 8 bases between the two germline ends. CDR1 and CDR2 (germline): SGHTA, FQGTGA. This CDR3 has 12 residues. The CDR3 loop is CASSYQGNEQFF. CDR3 DNA: TGTGCCAGCAGCTATCAGGGAAATGAGCAGTTCTTC.

The DNA of the CDR3 is TGCAGTGCTAGAGATCTAAGGGGAGTCCAGGCCCAGCATTTT. It is translated as CSARDLRGVQAQHF. V gene TRBV20-1 combines with J gene TRBJ1-5; D perhaps matches TRBD1 (5 bases). This CDR3 is 14 amino acids long. Germline assignment: CDR1 DFQATT and CDR2 SNEGSKA (reference sequence). The V end lost 0 bases, the J end lost 11 bases, and 17 bases lay between the germline ends.

The table lists this clonotype with many counts. The genes are TRBV7-2 and TRBJ2-5, with a tentative D call TRBD2 (6 bases). The CDR3 has 13 amino acids. CDR1 is SGHTA and CDR2 is FQGNSA in the germline V gene. The V gene lost 5 bases and the J gene lost 14 bases, with 21 bases spanning the gap. The CDR3 protein is CASSQSGGGHDYF. In DNA, the CDR3 is TGTGCCAGCAGCCAATCTGGGGGAGGACACGATTACTTC.

With regard to this clonotype: A much larger clone lies one base from this, so it may be a read error. The V call is TRBV7-9, the J call TRBJ1-3, with no clear D. CDR1 and CDR2 from the germline V gene are SEHNR and FQNEAQ (reference sequence). CDR3 length: 16 amino acids. Trimming stripped 4 bases from V and 0 bases from J, with 13 bases between. CDR3 loop: CASSSGGVLSGNTIYF. The CDR3 bases are TGTGCCAGCAGCTCGGGTGGAGTGCTCTCTGGAAACACCATATATTTT.